Following are 22 T cell receptor beta chains from one sample sequenced in a study of T cell responses to AZD1222 COVID-19 vaccine. Assay: immunoSEQ multiplex PCR; the TCRdb copy retains only in-frame clones and omits some. The repertoire holds fewer than 200,000 clones, with 85% to 90% as singletons. Material: peripheral blood, obtained on day 0 of AZD1222 vaccination. The receptors stem from an adult in good health.

The rearrangement joins TRBV6-5 to TRBJ2-5; D is uncertain. Trimming shortened V by 0 bases and J by 5 bases, and 10 bases separated the two germline ends. From germline, CDR1 is MNHEY and CDR2 SVGAGI. This CDR3 is 14 amino acids long. The CDR3 sequence is CASSYSILTETQYF. The DNA for the CDR3 is TGTGCCAGCAGTTACTCGATTCTGACGGAGACCCAGTACTTC.

The V and J genes are TRBV10-3 and TRBJ1-1; D remains unclear. Trimming stripped 3 bases from V and 1 base from J, with 9 bases between. Per germline, CDR1 ENHRY and CDR2 SYGVKD. This CDR3 comprises 14 residues. CDR3 residues: CAISEKAENTEAFF. The CDR3 nucleotides read TGTGCCATCAGTGAAAAGGCAGAGAACACTGAAGCTTTCTTT.

This rearrangement joins TRBV3-1 (or the pseudogene TRBV3-2) to TRBJ1-4, with D tentatively TRBD1 (5 bases). The germline V gene encodes CDR1 LGHDT and CDR2 YNNKEL (reference sequence). The CDR3 is made up of 16 amino acids. Trimming removed 0 bases at V and 10 bases at J, with 18 bases between. The DNA of the CDR3 is TGTGCCAGCAGCCAAGAGGTCCCAGGGAGGTTCGGAAAACTGTTTTTT. Translated, it gives CASSQEVPGRFGKLFF.

The gene calls are TRBV19 and TRBJ1-1; D is ambiguous. This CDR3 spans 14 amino acids. The V end lost 0 bases, the J end lost 6 bases, and 11 bases lay between the germline ends. CDR1 is LNHDA and CDR2 is SQIVND in the germline V gene (reference sequence). Here the CDR3 DNA reads TGTGCCAGTAGTATAGATCTCGGGAAGCCTGAAGCTTTCTTT. Its protein product is CASSIDLGKPEAFF. The full variable domain, its missing parts supplied by reference TRBV19 and TRBJ1-1, is DGGITQSPKYLFRKEGQNVTLSCEQNLNHDAMYWYRQDPGQGLRLIYYSQIVNDFQKGDIAEGYSVSREKKESFPLTVTSAQKNPTAFYLCASSIDLGKPEAFFGQGTRLTVV.

The rearrangement joins TRBV2 to TRBJ1-4; D gene unclear. The length of the CDR3 is 12 residues. V was pared by 8 bases and J by 8 bases, with 12 bases between. Germline V gene sequence: CDR1 SNHLY, CDR2 FYNNEI. For the CDR3, the DNA is TGTGCCAGCTTGGCCTTGGAGGAAAAACTGTTTTTT. Translating gives CASLALEEKLFF.

This clone has just one count. The rearrangement uses TRBV18 and TRBJ1-2; 9 bases agree with TRBD1. There are 15 residues in the CDR3. The ends lost 2 bases at V and 5 bases at J; junction bases unmatched: 6. Germline V lookup: CDR1 KGHSH, CDR2 LQKENI. CDR3 in DNA: TGTGCCAGCTCACCAGACAGGGGGGCGATTTATGGCTACACCTTC. Protein sequence: CASSPDRGAIYGYTF.

A few counts support this clone. CDR3 sequence reads: CASSAETGGLGYTF. In DNA form, the CDR3 reads TGTGCCAGCAGTGCTGAAACAGGGGGCCTTGGCTACACCTTC. This chain uses TRBV2 with TRBJ1-2, with 9 positions matching TRBD1. V lost 4 bases, J lost 7 bases, and 7 bases stayed unmatched. CDR1 and CDR2 from the germline V gene are SNHLY and FYNNEI. The CDR3 has 14 amino acids.

The chain combines TRBV5-5 with TRBJ1-1; 7 bases map to TRBD1. J gave up 11 bases and V 0 bases, and 13 bases lay outside the gene matches. This CDR3 region has 15 residues. Germline lookup yields CDR1 SGHKS and CDR2 YYEKEE (reference sequence). This chain's CDR3 is CASSLGGQPINTAFF. CDR3 sequence (DNA): TGTGCCAGCAGCTTGGGGGGACAGCCAATAAATACGGCTTTCTTT.

The chain couples TRBV5-6 to TRBJ1-1; D call uncertain. The CDR3 covers 14 residues. Trimming took off 4 bases at V and 4 bases at J, with 14 bases between the two ends. CDR1 and CDR2 (germline): SGHDT, YYEEEE. The CDR3 nucleotides are TGTGCCAGCAGCCTCGACCCCGGTATCACTGAAGCTTTCTTT. Protein sequence: CASSLDPGITEAFF.

This sequence joins TRBV7-2 and TRBJ2-1; no definite D call. CDR1 and CDR2 (germline): SGHTA, FQGNSA. The V end lost 2 bases, the J end lost 0 bases, and 14 bases lay between the germline ends. The CDR3 loop spans 17 amino acids. In DNA form, the CDR3 reads TGTGCCAGCAGCTTATTAGGAGCGTACAGCTCCTACAATGAGCAGTTCTTC. Translated: CASSLLGAYSSYNEQFF.

The chain uses TRBV3-1 (or the pseudogene TRBV3-2) and TRBJ1-6; D remains ambiguous. This CDR3 is built from 13 residues. Trimming cost V 1 base and J 12 bases, with 10 bases left between them. Germline lookup yields CDR1 LGHDT and CDR2 YNNKEL (reference sequence). DNA for the CDR3: TGTGCCAGCAGCCAAGGAGATGGGAGACCCCTCCACTTT. It translates to CASSQGDGRPLHF.

DNA for the CDR3: TGTGCCAGCAGTTGGGGGGTAGCCAGGACCTCAGATACGCAGTATTTT. This translates into CASSWGVARTSDTQYF. The chain employs TRBV28 and TRBJ2-3, with a tentative D call TRBD2 (6 bases). Germline lookup yields CDR1 MDHEN and CDR2 SYDVKM. V lost 4 bases, J lost 4 bases, and 18 bases lay in between. The CDR3 is made up of 16 amino acids.

This chain uses TRBV20-1 with TRBJ2-3; D unresolved. The CDR3 sequence is 11 residues long. CDR1 and CDR2 from the germline V gene are DFQATT and SNEGSKA (reference sequence). The V and J ends lost 0 bases and 8 bases respectively, with 6 bases between them. The CDR3 DNA follows: TGCAGTGCTAGAGAAGGCGGTACGCAGTATTTT. Residues: CSAREGGTQYF.

This rearrangement joins TRBV12-3 or TRBV12-4 to TRBJ1-5, with 10 positions matching TRBD1. The CDR3 loop spans 13 amino acids. V dropped 7 bases and J dropped 6; count of bases not matched to a gene: 3. The chain's CDR3 is CASTGTGAQPQHF. The CDR3 DNA sequence: TGTGCCAGCACCGGGACAGGGGCTCAGCCCCAGCATTTT.

J is TRBJ1-1 and V is TRBV9, with D unresolved. Germline CDR1 is SGDLS and CDR2 is YYNGEE. V lost 0 bases to trimming and J lost 8 bases, with 14 bases between them. This CDR3 spans 14 amino acids. CDR3 sequence reads: CASSVGAAGAEAFF. As DNA, the CDR3 is TGTGCCAGCAGCGTAGGGGCCGCAGGAGCCGAAGCTTTCTTT.

The V call is TRBV6-5, the J call TRBJ1-2; 7 bases are a match to TRBD1. The CDR3 extends over 15 amino acids. The trim removed 5 bases at V and 4 bases at J, leaving 10 bases unmatched. The germline V gene has CDR1 MNHEY and CDR2 SVGAGI. Here the CDR3 DNA reads TGTGCCAGCAGTCGCGCCGGGACAGACAGCTATGGCTACACCTTC. It translates to CASSRAGTDSYGYTF.

This clone appeared a single time. This CDR3 reads CAWSVQANVLTF. The DNA for the CDR3 is TGTGCCTGGAGTGTCCAAGCCAACGTCCTGACTTTC. The chain joins TRBV30 to TRBJ2-6, with unresolved D. V lost 0 bases to trimming and J lost 7 bases, with 4 bases between them. This CDR3 contains 12 residues. Per germline, CDR1 GTSNPN and CDR2 SVGIG (reference sequence). The variable domain in full, completed from reference TRBV30 and TRBJ2-6, reads SQTIHQWPATLVQPVGSPLSLECTVEGTSNPNLYWYRQAAGRGLQLLFYSVGIGQISSEVPQNLSASRPQDRQFILSSKKLLLSDSGFYLCAWSVQANVLTFGAGSRLTVL.

The table lists this clone with a few counts. CDR3 in amino acids: CAWSAHRATNEKLFF. The CDR3 nucleotides read TGTGCCTGGAGTGCCCATCGGGCAACTAATGAAAAACTGTTTTTT. The genes are TRBV30 and TRBJ1-4; D not certain. CDR3 length: 15 amino acids. V lost 1 base to trimming and J lost 0 bases, with 9 bases between them. Per the germline V gene, CDR1 is GTSNPN and CDR2 is SVGIG (reference sequence).

V is TRBV11-2 and J is TRBJ2-7; 9 bases fit TRBD1. Germline CDR1 is SGHAT and CDR2 is FQNNGV. Germline trimming cut 5 bases from V and 0 bases from J; bases unmatched to any gene: 8. CDR3 length equals 16 residues. In nucleotides, the CDR3 is TGTGCCAGCAGCCGGCGGACAGGGGCCCTCTCCTACGAGCAGTACTTC. Translated, it gives CASSRRTGALSYEQYF. Full variable domain (outside the CDR3, taken from reference TRBV11-2 and TRBJ2-7): EAGVAQSPRYKIIEKRQSVAFWCNPISGHATLYWYQQILGQGPKLLIQFQNNGVVDDSQLPKDRFSAERLKGVDSTLKIQPAKLEDSAVYLCASSRRTGALSYEQYFGPGTRLTVT.

J is TRBJ2-2 and V is TRBV7-2, with D uncertain. CDR3 length: 14 amino acids. Germline V gives CDR1 SGHTA, CDR2 FQGNSA. Trimming left V 3 bases short and J 3 bases short, with 8 bases between. CDR3 loop: CASSFTGDTGELFF. Written as DNA, the CDR3 is TGTGCCAGCAGCTTTACGGGCGACACCGGGGAGCTGTTTTTT.

The chain combines TRBV5-4 with TRBJ1-4; 8 nucleotides agree with TRBD1. The CDR3 loop spans 15 amino acids. Germline V gene sequence: CDR1 SGHNT, CDR2 YYREEE (reference sequence). J lost 2 bases, V lost 2 bases, and 2 bases had no gene match. The CDR3 nucleotides read TGTGCCAGCAGCTTAACAGGGGGGACTAATGAAAAACTGTTTTTT. Encoded protein: CASSLTGGTNEKLFF.

This chain's CDR3 is CATSGTSGSFGELFF. The CDR3 nucleotides read TGTGCCACCAGTGGGACTAGCGGGAGCTTTGGGGAGCTGTTTTTT. The V call is TRBV24-1, the J call TRBJ2-2, with 13 positions matching TRBD2. J was trimmed by 8 bases and V by 5 bases; bases with no gene match: 4. The germline gives CDR1 KGHDR, CDR2 SFDVKD. CDR3 length: 15 amino acids.